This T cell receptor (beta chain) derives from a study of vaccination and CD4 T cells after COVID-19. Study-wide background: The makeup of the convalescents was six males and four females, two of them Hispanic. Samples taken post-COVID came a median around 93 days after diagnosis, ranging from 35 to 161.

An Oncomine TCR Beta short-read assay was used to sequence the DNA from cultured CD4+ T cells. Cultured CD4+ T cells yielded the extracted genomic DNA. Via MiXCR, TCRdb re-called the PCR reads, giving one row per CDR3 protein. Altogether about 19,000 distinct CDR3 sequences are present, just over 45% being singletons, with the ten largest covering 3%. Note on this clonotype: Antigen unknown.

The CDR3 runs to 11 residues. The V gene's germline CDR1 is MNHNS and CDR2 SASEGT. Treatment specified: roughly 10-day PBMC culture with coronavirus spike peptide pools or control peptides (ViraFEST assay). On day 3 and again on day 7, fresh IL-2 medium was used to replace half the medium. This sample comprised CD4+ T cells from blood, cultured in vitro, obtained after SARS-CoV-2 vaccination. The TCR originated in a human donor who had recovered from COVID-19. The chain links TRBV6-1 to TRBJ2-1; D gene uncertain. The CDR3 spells CAAENYNEQFF. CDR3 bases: TGTGCGGCAGAAAACTACAATGAGCAGTTCTTC.